Listed below are T cell receptor beta chains from one sample, sequenced in a study of neoadjuvant anti-PD-1 for oral cavity cancer. The data were produced by immunoSEQ multiplex PCR, yet TCRdb's version contains in-frame clones alone and is incomplete. The sample lists thousands of clones; less than 65% were seen once. The source was tumor tissue, collected before nivolumab (anti-PD-1) treatment. These receptors were obtained from a person aged 35 to 85 with oral cavity squamous cell carcinoma. CDR3s include the opening cysteine and the closing phenylalanine or tryptophan. The order of the fields is V gene, clone size, D gene, J gene, CDR3 DNA, CDR3 protein. The D gene is left open where the match is weak. A clone size is listed for some rows: how often the clone was seen (once, few, many), or a class if it is expanded.

TRBV11-2,once,TRBD1,TRBJ1-2,TGTGCCAGCAGCATGGGGGGGACAGGGTACTATGGCTACACCTTC,CASSMGGTGYYGYTF
TRBV19,once,-,TRBJ2-1,TGCGCCAGTAGGCCCCTAGCGTGGGGGAGCGATGAGCAGTTCTTC,CASRPLAWGSDEQFF
TRBV5-6,few,-,TRBJ1-6,TGTGCCAGCAGCTTGAGCAGAGGGATAGAATCACCCCTCCACTTT,CASSLSRGIESPLHF
TRBV4-2,-,TRBD2,TRBJ2-2,TGTGCCAGCGGTAGGGAGCGGGAGAACGGGGAGCTGTTTTTT,CASGRERENGELFF
TRBV5-1,few,-,TRBJ1-2,TGCGCCAGCAGGCGAAACGGACAGCCCAACTATGGCTACACCTTC,CASRRNGQPNYGYTF
TRBV7-8,few,TRBD1,TRBJ1-2,TGTGCCAGCAGCTTAGGAGGGGGACAGGGAAGGAGCACCTTC,CASSLGGGQGRSTF
TRBV7-7,few,-,TRBJ2-2,TGTGCTAGCAGCTTAGTTTCGAATGGGAACGGGGAGCTGTTTTTT,CASSLVSNGNGELFF
TRBV19,-,-,TRBJ2-7,TGTGCCAGTAGTATCGGGAGCTCCTACGAGCAGTACTTC,CASSIGSSYEQYF
TRBV29-1,-,-,TRBJ1-2,TGCAGCGCCGACATGGCTGGCTACACCTTC,CSADMAGYTF
TRBV6-5,-,-,TRBJ2-2,TGTGCCAGCAGTTCCCCGGCAGCGAACACCGGGGAGCTGTTTTTT,CASSSPAANTGELFF
TRBV6-5,once,TRBD2,TRBJ2-7,TGTGCCAGCAGTTACACGGGAGGTGAGCAGTACTTC,CASSYTGGEQYF
TRBV7-9,once,-,TRBJ2-7,TGTGCCAGCAGCTTAGCCGCGTCAGGGGGGCGTTACGAGCAGTACTTC,CASSLAASGGRYEQYF
TRBV19,-,TRBD1,TRBJ1-1,TGTGCCAGTAGGCTTACAGGGGGGTACACTGAAGCTTTCTTT,CASRLTGGYTEAFF
TRBV29-1,few,-,TRBJ1-1,TGCAGCGTTAGAGGGGGCACTGAAGCTTTCTTT,CSVRGGTEAFF
TRBV5-4,-,-,TRBJ1-2,TGTGCCAGCAGCTTATCTATAGACTATGGCTACACCTTC,CASSLSIDYGYTF
TRBV5-5,medium-sized,-,TRBJ2-7,TGTGCCAGCAGCTTTATCTCCTACGAGCAGTACTTC,CASSFISYEQYF
TRBV19,once,-,TRBJ1-4,TGTGCCAGTAGTATTCTGGCGGGGGGTAGTGAAAAACTGTTTTTT,CASSILAGGSEKLFF